This T cell receptor beta chain was captured in a study of Graves' ophthalmopathy and Graves' hyperthyroidism. Thyroid ultrasound, orbital computed tomography, TRAb, serum thyroxine and clinical symptoms formed the basis of diagnosis. Out of 9 to 10 ml of fresh peripheral blood, PBMCs were obtained. The study amplified TCR beta CDR3 regions using RNA transcripts. First-round RT-PCR with HTBI primers preceded a second-round multiplex PCR. Using its own MiXCR run on the multiplex PCR reads, TCRdb lists one record per CDR3 protein. The profile covers a few hundred thousand distinct CDR3 sequences, with roughly 20% appearing a single time and 2.5% to 3% taken by the ten largest. The ends lost 5 bases at V and 5 bases at J; junction bases unmatched: 2. This CDR3 spans 12 amino acids. A few counts support this clonotype. The antigen remains undetermined. Regarding the study as a whole: Blood also held most thyroid clonotypes expanded above 0.001 frequency.

The specimen was peripheral blood. The chain recombines TRBV12-3 or TRBV12-4 with TRBJ2-7, with 8 bases matching TRBD2. The source of this sequence is a woman between 18 and 29 years old with stable Graves' hyperthyroidism. In DNA, the CDR3 is TGTGCCAGCAGTAGTAGCGGGAACGAGCAGTACTTC. This sequence encodes CASSSSGNEQYF.